This T cell receptor beta chain is drawn from a study of PD-1 blockade in classical Hodgkin lymphoma. The study's findings and limits: It was CD4+ TCR diversity, not CD8+, that rose significantly by C4D1. For complete responders, baseline diversity was comparable to that of newly diagnosed patients.

From germline, CDR1 is SNHLY and CDR2 FYNNEI. The CDR3 is 11 amino acids. The patients all showed relapse after autologous stem cell transplantation, while their brentuximab vedotin exposure varied. Concerning this clone itself: Its matching antigen is unknown. An end of the junction does not agree with germline; a read error may underlie this.

Generated by immunoSEQ multiplex PCR, the TCRdb table keeps only in-frame clones and is missing some. Of roughly 34,000 clones detected, about 80% appear once; the ten largest clones hold under 20%. This chain uses TRBV2 with TRBJ1-1; no reliable D call. Material: peripheral blood mononuclear cells (PBMCs), obtained before the second cycle of nivolumab. This sequence was found in a human donor with classical Hodgkin lymphoma. CDR3 amino acids: CASREAGRAFF. The CDR3 nucleotides read TGTGCCAGCAGGGAAGCGGGAAGAGCTTTCTTT.